The table lists the clone carrying this TCR beta chain with a count of one. The V gene's germline CDR1 is MNHNS and CDR2 SASEGT. V shed 7 bases, J shed 4 bases, and the junction held 7 bases outside the gene matches. The CDR3 covers 14 residues. This sample is part of a study of blood T cell repertoires in COVID-19. This table comes from immunoSEQ multiplex PCR, and its TCRdb copy is limited to in-frame clones, with some not included. This sample has roughly 280,000 clones; 86% occur once, and the top ten carry about 2.1%. This TCR derives from a man aged 25 to 40 with active or convalescent COVID-19. This chain connects TRBV6-1 to TRBJ2-7; TRBD1 matches at 10 bases. The sequencing sample was made of peripheral blood. CDR3 nucleotide sequence: TGTGCCAGCACGCCGGGACAGGGGACGTACGAGCAGTACTTC. This sequence encodes CASTPGQGTYEQYF.